The 27 T cell receptor beta chains given below trace back to one sample, sequenced in a study of blood T cell repertoires in COVID-19. Clones were sequenced by immunoSEQ multiplex PCR, and TCRdb holds only the in-frame ones, with some missing. The sample holds about 310,000 clones; around 87% are singletons and the top ten take 7.8%. The sequencing input was peripheral blood. These receptors all come from a woman between 45 and 65 years old who had recovered from COVID-19.

This chain joins TRBV28 and TRBJ1-3; 10 nucleotides match TRBD1. The CDR3 runs 17 residues. The germline V gene encodes CDR1 MDHEN and CDR2 SYDVKM. J was trimmed by 4 bases and V by 3 bases; bases with no gene match: 9. The CDR3 region has the DNA TGTGCCAGCAGTTTGACCGCCGGGACAGGGGTAGGAAACACCATATATTTT. It yields the protein CASSLTAGTGVGNTIYF.

The V gene is TRBV5-4, the J gene TRBJ2-3, with D possibly TRBD2 on 5 matching bases. CDR1 SGHNT and CDR2 YYREEE come from the germline V gene (reference sequence). CDR3 size: 16 residues. V was pared by 0 bases and J by 0 bases, with 11 bases between. CDR3: CASSLESGPSTDTQYF. The CDR3 coding sequence is TGTGCCAGCAGCTTGGAAAGCGGCCCTAGCACAGATACGCAGTATTTT.

This clone was picked up one time. The chain has TRBV11-3 and TRBJ2-3; 13 bases line up with TRBD2. V shed 5 bases and J 5 bases; nucleotides not matched to a gene: 7. The CDR3 sequence is 16 residues long. Germline CDR1 and CDR2: SGHNT and YENEEA. The CDR3: CASSARTSGRGDTQYF. The CDR3, as DNA: TGTGCCAGCAGCGCCAGGACTAGCGGGAGAGGAGATACGCAGTATTTT. The full variable domain, completed using reference TRBV11-3 and TRBJ2-3, is EAGVVQSPRYKIIEKKQPVAFWCNPISGHNTLYWYLQNLGQGPELLIRYENEEAVDDSQLPKDRFSAERLKGVDSTLKIQPAELGDSAVYLCASSARTSGRGDTQYFGPGTRLTVL.

The rearrangement uses TRBV19 and TRBJ1-1; TRBD1 matches at 11 bases. Germline values: CDR1 LNHDA, CDR2 SQIVND (reference sequence). The trim removed 5 bases at V and 1 base at J, leaving 6 bases unmatched. The CDR3 length is 16 residues. The CDR3 here is CASSPGTGGRNTEAFF. The CDR3 nucleotides are TGTGCCAGTAGTCCTGGGACAGGGGGGAGGAACACTGAAGCTTTCTTT.

CDR3: CASSRLAGELFF. DNA for the CDR3: TGTGCCAGCAGCAGGCTAGCGGGAGAGCTGTTTTTT. The chain uses TRBV7-2 and TRBJ2-2; 9 positions agree with TRBD2. The junction had 3 bases not matched to a gene; V was cut back by 5 bases and J by 11 bases. Germline CDR1 and CDR2: SGHTA and FQGNSA. The CDR3 length is 12 residues.

This chain joins TRBV29-1 and TRBJ2-2, with TRBD1 as a possible D gene (5 bases). CDR3 length: 14 residues. Between the trimmed V and J ends, which lost 3 bases and 1 base, there was a span of 9 bases. The germline V gene encodes CDR1 SQVTM and CDR2 ANQGSEA. The CDR3 is CSVDKQGNTGELFF. DNA for the CDR3: TGCAGCGTTGACAAGCAGGGGAACACCGGGGAGCTGTTTTTT.

The chain couples TRBV15 to TRBJ2-3; possibly TRBD1 for D (5 bases). This CDR3 has 11 residues. V shed 5 bases and J shed 7 bases, with 7 bases lying between them. Germline assignment: CDR1 LNHNV and CDR2 YYDKDF (reference sequence). The CDR3 DNA follows: TGTGCCACCAGCCCAGGGTATACGCAGTATTTT. Translating gives CATSPGYTQYF.

This chain connects TRBV5-6 to TRBJ2-5, with 15 bases lining up with TRBD2. In germline, CDR1 is SGHDT, CDR2 YYEEEE. With V trimmed by 4 bases and J by 5 bases, 12 bases remained unmatched. The CDR3 contains 18 residues. The CDR3: CASSATRTSGRARETQYF. The CDR3 DNA follows: TGTGCCAGCAGCGCGACCCGGACTAGCGGGAGGGCCAGGGAGACCCAGTACTTC.

This clone was seen more than once but under ten times. The chain employs TRBV5-4 and TRBJ1-5; 7 nucleotides agree with TRBD1. This CDR3 comprises 17 residues. The germline gives CDR1 SGHNT, CDR2 YYREEE (reference sequence). V lost 6 bases, J lost 4 bases, and 16 bases stayed unmatched. CDR3 region: CASTRLTGLRDNQPQHF. CDR3 nucleotides: TGTGCCAGCACCCGGCTGACAGGGCTGAGGGATAATCAGCCCCAGCATTTT. Supplemented by reference TRBV5-4 and TRBJ1-5, the full variable domain reads ETGVTQSPTHLIKTRGQQVTLRCSSQSGHNTVSWYQQALGQGPQFIFQYYREEENGRGNFPPRFSGLQFPNYSSELNVNALELDDSALYLCASTRLTGLRDNQPQHFGDGTRLSIL.

The J gene is TRBJ2-7, the V gene TRBV30, with D possibly matching TRBD1 (6 bases). CDR1 is GTSNPN, CDR2 SVGIG, per germline (reference sequence). V was cut by 5 bases and J by 7 bases, with 21 bases left in between. CDR3 size: 14 residues. The CDR3 nucleotides are TGTGCCTGGGGGGGCTGGGAGCACCAGTGGGAGCAGTACTTC. Amino acids: CAWGGWEHQWEQYF. Together with reference TRBV30 and TRBJ2-7, the CDR3 gives the full variable domain: SQTIHQWPATLVQPVGSPLSLECTVEGTSNPNLYWYRQAAGRGLQLLFYSVGIGQISSEVPQNLSASRPQDRQFILSSKKLLLSDSGFYLCAWGGWEHQWEQYFGPGTRLTVT.

The rearrangement uses TRBV19 and TRBJ1-5; D may be TRBD1 (6 bases). CDR3 length: 15 residues. V was pared by 8 bases and J by 1 base, with 15 bases between. CDR1 and CDR2 from the germline V gene are LNHDA and SQIVND (reference sequence). CDR3 bases: TGTGCCAGTCGCACTAACCAGGGGAGCAATCAGCCCCAGCATTTT. Translated, it gives CASRTNQGSNQPQHF.

This rearrangement joins TRBV5-4 to TRBJ2-5, with TRBD2 matching 8 bases. The CDR3 length is 17 residues. J gave up 2 bases and V 3 bases, and 12 bases lay outside the gene matches. Germline V CDR1 and CDR2: SGHNT, YYREEE (reference sequence). For the CDR3, the DNA is TGTGCCAGCAGCTCGGGGGGGCGGCGGGGAGTTCAAGAGACCCAGTACTTC. Translated, it gives CASSSGGRRGVQETQYF.

The chain couples TRBV4-1 to TRBJ2-3; 9 positions agree with TRBD1. Germline-derived CDR1 and CDR2 are MGHRA and YSYEKL. The CDR3 extends over 16 amino acids. The V gene end was trimmed by 0 bases and the J gene end by 5 bases; junction bases not matched to a gene: 6. The CDR3 nucleotides read TGCGCCAGCAGCCAAGATCGAGGACAGGGGTTAGATACGCAGTATTTT. Residues: CASSQDRGQGLDTQYF.

The chain links TRBV30 to TRBJ2-3, with 8 bases fitting TRBD2. CDR3 length equals 13 residues. Germline CDR1 GTSNPN, CDR2 SVGIG (reference sequence). Losses at the gene ends were 1 base for V and 5 bases for J; bases not matched to a gene: 2. CDR3 protein: CAWSGTSGDTQYF. CDR3 DNA sequence: TGTGCCTGGAGTGGAACTAGCGGAGATACGCAGTATTTT. The full variable domain, with the rest looked up from reference TRBV30 and TRBJ2-3, is SQTIHQWPATLVQPVGSPLSLECTVEGTSNPNLYWYRQAAGRGLQLLFYSVGIGQISSEVPQNLSASRPQDRQFILSSKKLLLSDSGFYLCAWSGTSGDTQYFGPGTRLTVL.

This clone was seen only a few times. The V call is TRBV28, the J call TRBJ2-7; 9 bases match TRBD2. The CDR3 is 14 amino acids. Germline trimming cut 6 bases from V and 1 base from J; bases unmatched to any gene: 4. Germline assignment: CDR1 MDHEN and CDR2 SYDVKM. The CDR3 nucleotides are TGTGCCAGCAGGCCGGCGGGGGGGTCCTACGAGCAGTACTTC. Its protein is CASRPAGGSYEQYF.

The V gene is TRBV9, the J gene TRBJ1-1; unclear D gene. The CDR3 has 13 residues. Per the germline V gene, CDR1 is SGDLS and CDR2 is YYNGEE. Trimming stripped 0 bases from V and 3 bases from J, with 6 bases between. The CDR3 sequence is CASSVGGDTEAFF. For the CDR3, the DNA is TGTGCCAGCAGCGTAGGAGGCGACACTGAAGCTTTCTTT.

The V gene is TRBV6-5, the J gene TRBJ1-2; no reliable D call. This CDR3 has 13 residues. Germline V gives CDR1 MNHEY, CDR2 SVGAGI. Deletions cut 10 bases from V and 7 bases from J, with 19 bases between. The CDR3 region is CATPGFEGAGYTF. CDR3 in DNA: TGTGCCACCCCGGGGTTCGAGGGTGCTGGCTACACCTTC.

This chain joins TRBV5-4 and TRBJ1-1; 10 nucleotides align to TRBD1. After removal of 3 bases from V and 11 bases from J, the junction contained 10 bases not matched to a gene. Per the germline V gene, CDR1 is SGHNT and CDR2 is YYREEE (reference sequence). This CDR3 is 14 amino acids long. The CDR3 is CASSSTGTGETAFF. In DNA form, the CDR3 reads TGTGCCAGCAGCTCGACCGGGACAGGGGAAACGGCTTTCTTT.

In its sample, this clone was seen once. This CDR3 is also generated by other DNA sequences in the sample. V usage is TRBV7-9 and J usage is TRBJ1-6; D is undetermined. The ends were cut back, 1 base at V and 7 bases at J, with 5 bases in the middle. The CDR3 runs 13 residues. Germline loops: CDR1 SEHNR, CDR2 FQNEAQ (reference sequence). The CDR3 DNA is TGTGCCAGCAGCTTAGGAGGCAATTCACCCCTCCACTTT. Protein sequence: CASSLGGNSPLHF.

This clone was found once. This chain links TRBV9 with TRBJ2-1; TRBD2 might be the D (6 bases). V lost 0 bases and J lost 8, with 9 bases in between. CDR1 is SGDLS and CDR2 is YYNGEE in the germline V gene. The CDR3 spans 13 residues. The CDR3 reads CASSVGWGDEQFF. CDR3 coding DNA: TGTGCCAGCAGCGTAGGATGGGGGGATGAGCAGTTCTTC.

This clone occurred a few times. The chain combines TRBV30 with TRBJ2-3, with TRBD2 matching over 11 bases. CDR1 GTSNPN and CDR2 SVGIG come from the germline V gene (reference sequence). This CDR3 spans 16 amino acids. V lost 2 bases, J lost 4 bases, and 8 bases stayed unmatched. Here the CDR3 DNA reads TGTGCCTGGAGTATAGGGACTAGCGGTAACTCAGATACGCAGTATTTT. Translated: CAWSIGTSGNSDTQYF.

This clone was counted between two and nine times. The chain joins TRBV5-1 to TRBJ1-1, with a tentative D call TRBD1 (5 bases). The CDR3 contains 18 residues. V lost 1 base and J 1 base, leaving 20 bases between the germline ends. CDR1 is SGHRS, CDR2 YFSETQ, per germline. The CDR3 DNA is TGCGCCAGCAGCTTGTGGGGACGCGGGGCTTTCCGGAACACTGAAGCTTTCTTT. It translates to CASSLWGRGAFRNTEAFF.

V gene TRBV19 combines with J gene TRBJ2-2; 9 nucleotides line up with TRBD1. CDR1 is LNHDA, CDR2 SQIVND, per germline (reference sequence). The CDR3 runs to 14 residues. V lost 8 bases, J lost 7 bases, and 8 bases stayed unmatched. The CDR3 DNA reads as TGTGCCAGTTACCGGGGACAGGGAATCGGGGAGCTGTTTTTT. It is translated as CASYRGQGIGELFF. Drawing the rest from reference TRBV19 and TRBJ2-2, the complete variable domain is DGGITQSPKYLFRKEGQNVTLSCEQNLNHDAMYWYRQDPGQGLRLIYYSQIVNDFQKGDIAEGYSVSREKKESFPLTVTSAQKNPTAFYLCASYRGQGIGELFFGEGSRLTVL.

The chain combines TRBV3-1 (or the pseudogene TRBV3-2) with TRBJ1-4; D might be TRBD1 (5 bases). V lost 4 bases and J lost 7, with 13 bases in between. CDR3 length: 14 residues. Germline-derived CDR1 and CDR2 are LGHDT and YNNKEL (reference sequence). CDR3 in DNA: TGTGCCAGCAGCCCCCCAGGGAAGGCTGAAAAACTGTTTTTT. It encodes CASSPPGKAEKLFF.

This chain joins TRBV7-9 and TRBJ2-5; D is undetermined. The CDR3 is 14 amino acids. Germline V gene sequence: CDR1 SEHNR, CDR2 FQNEAQ (reference sequence). V was shortened by 4 bases and J by 5 bases, with 14 bases between the two germline ends. CDR3 coding DNA: TGTGCCAGCAGCTACAGTGGCTCTACTGAGACCCAGTACTTC. It codes for CASSYSGSTETQYF.

V is TRBV5-4 and J is TRBJ1-1; TRBD1 matches at 8 bases. The CDR3 is 13 residues long. CDR1 is SGHNT and CDR2 is YYREEE in the germline V gene (reference sequence). V was pared by 1 base and J by 7 bases, with 3 bases of the junction left unmatched. In nucleotides, the CDR3 is TGTGCCAGCAGCTTGCCAGGGGGCTTTGAAGCTTTCTTT. This sequence encodes CASSLPGGFEAFF.

The chain joins TRBV4-1 to TRBJ2-5; tentatively, D is TRBD2 (6 bases). V lost 0 bases to trimming and J lost 5 bases, with 10 bases between them. This CDR3 comprises 14 residues. The V gene's germline CDR1 is MGHRA and CDR2 YSYEKL. CDR3: CASSQDWSGETQYF. Here the CDR3 DNA reads TGCGCCAGCAGCCAAGATTGGAGCGGGGAGACCCAGTACTTC.